This T cell receptor beta chain was retrieved from a study of T cell responses to AZD1222 COVID-19 vaccine. Profiled with immunoSEQ multiplex PCR; TCRdb holds only in-frame clones, not every one. The sample holds just under 150,000 clones, 88% seen once. Concerning this clone itself: Within the sample, other DNA sequences also encode this same CDR3.

The V and J ends lost 4 bases and 1 base respectively, with 9 bases between them. CDR1 and CDR2 (germline): MNHEY, SMNVEV (reference sequence). CDR3 length: 14 amino acids. The clonotype comes from an adult who received the MenACWY meningococcal vaccine as a control. Sample: peripheral blood, taken 28 days after the second dose of the MenACWY control vaccine. The V gene is TRBV27, the J gene TRBJ2-3, with D hard to call. Here the CDR3 DNA reads TGTGCCAGCAGTTCACCCTCGGGCACAGATACGCAGTATTTT. It translates to CASSSPSGTDTQYF.